The TCR beta chain described here comes from a study of blood T cell repertoires in COVID-19. Germline V CDR1 and CDR2: SEHNR, FQNEAQ (reference sequence). Trimming removed 2 bases from V and 7 bases from J, with 6 bases in between. This CDR3 comprises 12 residues. Produced via immunoSEQ multiplex PCR; TCRdb's table is partial and in-frame only. The table shows around 170,000 clones, with around nine tenths occurring only once. The chain joins TRBV7-9 to TRBJ1-3, with D unclear. The sample taken for sequencing was peripheral blood. This clonotype was obtained from a man aged 50-60 years with acute or convalescent COVID-19. CDR3 in amino acids: CASSLPVNTIYF. The CDR3 bases are TGTGCCAGCAGCTTACCGGTGAACACCATATATTTT.